This T cell receptor (beta chain) was observed in a study of T cell responses to AZD1222 COVID-19 vaccine. Germline V gene sequence: CDR1 ENHRY, CDR2 SYGVKD. Trimming took 2 bases from V and 5 from J, leaving 6 bases between them. There are 13 residues in the CDR3. Repertoires were generated with immunoSEQ multiplex PCR, while TCRdb's copy carries only in-frame clones and drops some. The data contain fewer than 150,000 clones, approximately 88% of them seen just once; the ten biggest clones take up around 5%. The TCR sequence derives from an adult who received the AZD1222 COVID-19 vaccine. This specimen was peripheral blood, taken 28 days after the second AZD1222 dose. V usage is TRBV10-3 and J usage is TRBJ2-2, with D unclear. The CDR3 nucleotides read TGTGCCATCAGTGAGGGTGCTACCGGGGAGCTGTTTTTT. Residues: CAISEGATGELFF.